The present entry profiles one T cell receptor (beta chain) with its context. As processed by the authors: Reference gene primer amplification in the assay estimated nucleated cell counts. TCRdb keeps only in-frame clones here, not all; method: immunoSEQ multiplex PCR. V, J and clone size reflect that table, while D and trimming were determined from the DNA. The data contain approximately 90,000 clones, over 75% of them singletons. These data come from a study of blood T cell repertoires in COVID-19. For the study at large: Acute and convalescent COVID-19 samples came from the United States, Italy and Spain. The cDNA or gDNA used as material had been derived from T cells, B-cell-depleted T cells, or PBMCs.

Germline assignment: CDR1 SGHRS and CDR2 YFSETQ. The CDR3 runs to 15 residues. V was shortened by 4 bases and J by 0 bases, with 11 bases between the two germline ends. The receptor was derived from a man in his 60s with acute or convalescent COVID-19. The rearrangement uses TRBV5-1 and TRBJ2-1; maybe TRBD1 (5 bases). The sequencing sample was made of peripheral blood. CDR3 amino acids: CASSPTGSSYNEQFF. In nucleotides, the CDR3 is TGCGCCAGCAGCCCCACAGGAAGCTCCTACAATGAGCAGTTCTTC.